The present entry profiles one T cell receptor (beta chain) with its context. Its antigen is still unknown. The junction had 18 bases not matched to a gene; V was cut back by 4 bases and J by 5 bases. The CDR3 totals 18 residues. Germline assignment: CDR1 SGDLS and CDR2 YYNGEE. Repertoires were generated with immunoSEQ multiplex PCR, while TCRdb's copy carries only in-frame clones and drops some. The table has under 85,000 clones, about 85% seen once. The data originate from a study of T cell responses to AZD1222 COVID-19 vaccine. Study-wide points: Without day 14 samples, only post-peak T cell repertoires were studied. Dominant at 160-218 and 743-854, vaccine-associated CD4 TCRs also spanned spike.

This TCR was recovered from an adult in good health. The chain recombines TRBV9 with TRBJ1-1, with 9 bases aligning to TRBD1. The sequenced sample was peripheral blood, obtained on day 0 of AZD1222 vaccination. The CDR3 spells CASSPPPGQGRLWTEAFF. Written as DNA, the CDR3 is TGTGCCAGCAGCCCACCGCCGGGACAGGGACGTTTGTGGACTGAAGCTTTCTTT.